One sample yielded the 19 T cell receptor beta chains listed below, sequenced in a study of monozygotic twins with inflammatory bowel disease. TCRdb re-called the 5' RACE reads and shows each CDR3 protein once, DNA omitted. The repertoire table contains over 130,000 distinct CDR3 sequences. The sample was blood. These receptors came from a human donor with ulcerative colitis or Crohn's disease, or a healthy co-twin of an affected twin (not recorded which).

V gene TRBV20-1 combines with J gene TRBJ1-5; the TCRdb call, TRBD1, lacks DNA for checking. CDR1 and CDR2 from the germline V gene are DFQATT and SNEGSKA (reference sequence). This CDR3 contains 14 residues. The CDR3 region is CSASAGGHNQPQHF.

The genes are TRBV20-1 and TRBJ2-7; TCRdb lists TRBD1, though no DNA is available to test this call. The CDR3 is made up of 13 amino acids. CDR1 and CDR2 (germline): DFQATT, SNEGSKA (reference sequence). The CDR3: CSAREGAGYEQYF.

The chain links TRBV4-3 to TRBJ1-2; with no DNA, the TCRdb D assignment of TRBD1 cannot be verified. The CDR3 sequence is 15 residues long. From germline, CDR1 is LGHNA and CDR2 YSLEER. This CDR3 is CASSPRTGDGNGYTF.

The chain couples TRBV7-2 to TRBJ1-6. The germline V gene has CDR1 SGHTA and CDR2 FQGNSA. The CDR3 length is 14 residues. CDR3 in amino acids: CASSLLGLNSPLHF. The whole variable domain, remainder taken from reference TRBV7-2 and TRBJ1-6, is GAGVSQSPSNKVTEKGKDVELRCDPISGHTALYWYRQSLGQGLEFLIYFQGNSAPDKSGLPSDRFSAERTGGSVSTLTIQRTQQEDSAVYLCASSLLGLNSPLHFGNGTRLTVT.

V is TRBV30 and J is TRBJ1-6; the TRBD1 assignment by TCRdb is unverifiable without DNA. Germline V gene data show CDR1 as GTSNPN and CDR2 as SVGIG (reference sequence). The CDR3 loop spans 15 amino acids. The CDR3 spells CAWSPTGWENSPLHF.

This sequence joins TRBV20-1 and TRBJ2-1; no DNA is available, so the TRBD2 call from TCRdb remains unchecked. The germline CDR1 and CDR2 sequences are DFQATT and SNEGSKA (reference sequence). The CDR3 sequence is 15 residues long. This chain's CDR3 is CSARASGGPYNEQFF.

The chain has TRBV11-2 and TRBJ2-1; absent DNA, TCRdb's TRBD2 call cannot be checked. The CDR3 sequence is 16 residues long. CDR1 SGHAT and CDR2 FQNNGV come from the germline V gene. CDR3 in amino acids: CASSLQGLAVYNEQFF.

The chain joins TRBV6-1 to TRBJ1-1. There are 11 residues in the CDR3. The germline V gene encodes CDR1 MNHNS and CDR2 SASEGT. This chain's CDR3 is CASKRENWAFF.

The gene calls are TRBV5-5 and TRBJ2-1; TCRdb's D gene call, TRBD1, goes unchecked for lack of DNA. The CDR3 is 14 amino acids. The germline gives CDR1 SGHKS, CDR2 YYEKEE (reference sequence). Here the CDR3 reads CASRRQGSANEQFF.

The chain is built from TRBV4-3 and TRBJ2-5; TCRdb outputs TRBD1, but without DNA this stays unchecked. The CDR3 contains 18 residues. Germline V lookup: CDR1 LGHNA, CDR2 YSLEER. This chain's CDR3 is CASSQDSPFATVKETQYF.

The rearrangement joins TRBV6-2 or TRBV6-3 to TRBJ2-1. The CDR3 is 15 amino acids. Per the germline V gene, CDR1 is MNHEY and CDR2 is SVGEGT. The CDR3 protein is CASSPWVEVYNEQFF.

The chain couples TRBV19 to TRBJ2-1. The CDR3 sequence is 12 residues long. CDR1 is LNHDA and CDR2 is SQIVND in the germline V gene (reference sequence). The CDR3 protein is CASRGGNNEQFF.

The CDR3 protein is CASSLVGQVNTEAFF. The chain is built from TRBV7-2 and TRBJ1-1; absent DNA, TCRdb's TRBD1 call cannot be checked. This CDR3 has 15 amino acids. CDR1 SGHTA and CDR2 FQGNSA come from the germline V gene. The complete variable domain, with remaining parts taken from reference TRBV7-2 and TRBJ1-1, reads GAGVSQSPSNKVTEKGKDVELRCDPISGHTALYWYRQSLGQGLEFLIYFQGNSAPDKSGLPSDRFSAERTGGSVSTLTIQRTQQEDSAVYLCASSLVGQVNTEAFFGQGTRLTVV.

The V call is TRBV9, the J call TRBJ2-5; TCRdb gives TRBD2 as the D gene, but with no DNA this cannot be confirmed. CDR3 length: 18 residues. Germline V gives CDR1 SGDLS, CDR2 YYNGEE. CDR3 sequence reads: CASSAWGETSGEQETQYF. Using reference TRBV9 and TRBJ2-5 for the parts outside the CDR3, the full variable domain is DSGVTQTPKHLITATGQRVTLRCSPRSGDLSVYWYQQSLDQGLQFLIQYYNGEERAKGNILERFSAQQFPDLHSELNLSSLELGDSALYFCASSAWGETSGEQETQYFGPGTRLLVL.

This CDR3 is CSAKTEKQGGYGYTF. The chain links TRBV20-1 to TRBJ1-2; TCRdb selects TRBD1, and the lack of DNA leaves this call unchecked. The CDR3 has 15 residues. Germline V lookup: CDR1 DFQATT, CDR2 SNEGSKA (reference sequence).

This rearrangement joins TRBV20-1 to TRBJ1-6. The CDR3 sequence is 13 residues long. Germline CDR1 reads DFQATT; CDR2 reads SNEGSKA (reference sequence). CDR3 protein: CSASFRENSPLHF.

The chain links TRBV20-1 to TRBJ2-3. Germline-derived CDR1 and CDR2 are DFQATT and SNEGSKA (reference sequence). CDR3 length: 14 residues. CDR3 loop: CSAKVRRWTDTQYF.

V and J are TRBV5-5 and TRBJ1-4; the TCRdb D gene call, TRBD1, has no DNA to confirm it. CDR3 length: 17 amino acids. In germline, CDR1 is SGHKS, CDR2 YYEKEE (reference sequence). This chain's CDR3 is CASSLGPLQGDHEKLFF.

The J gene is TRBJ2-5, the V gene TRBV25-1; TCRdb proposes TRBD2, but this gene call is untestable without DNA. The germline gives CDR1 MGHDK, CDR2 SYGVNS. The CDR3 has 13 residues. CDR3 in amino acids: CASSEAGRETQYF.